One and the same sample provided the 21 T cell receptor beta chains below, sequenced in a study of T cell clonality in common variable immunodeficiency (dated by TCRdb to between 2014 and 2016). Library generation was performed with the immunoSEQ multiplex PCR assay. TCRdb carries this immuneACCESS record with in-frame sequences only. Its versions omit some clonotypes, under half of them owing to an unresolved V gene in the studies checked, with the rest unexplained. Here the sample lists 40,000 to 45,000 clones, none seen once only. Together, the top ten hold about 9.4% of the sample. Sequenced sample: peripheral blood mononuclear cells. These receptors were obtained from a person between 18 and 75 years old in good health.

This clone was picked up many times. The CDR3 end is not reached by the read, which stops 3 residues before it; the germline J gene fills it in. This chain uses TRBV4-2 with TRBJ2-7, with 8 bases aligning to TRBD2. CDR1 LGHNA and CDR2 YNFKEQ come from the germline V gene. The V segment lost 0 bases and the J segment 6 bases; nucleotides outside the gene matches: 7. The CDR3 is 15 amino acids. CDR3 protein: CASSQEAGGLLEQYF. The sequenced part of the CDR3 DNA is TGTGCCAGCAGCCAAGAGGCGGGGGGTCTCCTCGAG.

This clone was counted at least ten times. The CDR3 extends 3 residues past the end of the read, so its final part is completed from the germline J gene. The chain has TRBV30 and TRBJ1-2; D is perhaps TRBD1 (6 bases). Trimming pared 4 bases from V and 4 bases from J, leaving 10 bases between. CDR1 is GTSNPN, CDR2 SVGIG, per germline (reference sequence). This CDR3 contains 12 residues. The CDR3 protein is CAWTQGRYGYTF. CDR3 DNA (partial): TGTGCCTGGACGCAGGGGCGCTATGGC.

This clone was detected ten times or more. A read error may produce the germline difference seen at one junction end. Sequencing ends 3 residues short of the CDR3 end; the germline J gene provides the rest. The chain uses TRBV4-2 and TRBJ2-1; TRBD2 matches 8 bases. This CDR3 has 15 residues. Germline-derived CDR1 and CDR2 are LGHNA and YNFKEQ. CDR3 sequence reads: CASSPAGGMFGEQFF. CDR3 bases read: TGCGCCAGCAGCCCGGCGGGGGGCATGTTCGGTGAG.

This clone was counted at least ten times. Coverage ceases 3 residues before the CDR3 finishes, and the germline J gene fills in the end. The chain recombines TRBV7-6 with TRBJ2-3; the D gene is possibly TRBD2 (6 bases). Germline values: CDR1 SGHVS, CDR2 FNYEAQ. Trimming cost V 5 bases and J 1 base, with 10 bases left between them. The CDR3 is 14 residues long. This chain's CDR3 is CASSLSGGTDTQYF. CDR3 DNA (partial): TGTGCCAGCAGCCTTAGCGGAGGCACAGATACG.

This clone was counted ten times or more. The sequence runs out 3 residues before the end of the CDR3; the remainder is reconstructed from the germline J gene. The gene calls are TRBV20-1 and TRBJ2-1, with D unclear. The CDR3 has 12 amino acids. The germline V gene encodes CDR1 DFQATT and CDR2 SNEGSKA (reference sequence). V shed 5 bases and J shed 8 bases, with 13 bases lying between them. The CDR3 loop reads CSAGLGHHEQFF. The covered CDR3 bases are TGCAGTGCTGGGCTCGGCCACCATGAG.

Many counts were recorded for this clone. The missing CDR3 end, 3 residues past where the read stops, is filled in from the germline J gene. The rearrangement joins TRBV19 to TRBJ1-5; D may be TRBD1 (6 bases). V was cut by 4 bases and J by 5 bases, with 15 bases left in between. The CDR3 is 15 amino acids. CDR1 and CDR2 from the germline V gene are LNHDA and SQIVND (reference sequence). The CDR3 bases that were read are TGTGCCAGTAGTACGTCAGGGGCACGATATCAGCCC. It translates to CASSTSGARYQP. In full, the CDR3 reads CASSTSGARYQPQHF. The variable domain in full, with the rest retrieved from reference TRBV19 and TRBJ1-5, is DGGITQSPKYLFRKEGQNVTLSCEQNLNHDAMYWYRQDPGQGLRLIYYSQIVNDFQKGDIAEGYSVSREKKESFPLTVTSAQKNPTAFYLCASSTSGARYQPQHFGDGTRLSIL.

This clone appeared many times. With the read ending 3 residues before the CDR3 end, the germline J gene is used to fill in that end. The chain combines TRBV20-1 with TRBJ1-5, with D possibly TRBD1 on 5 matching bases. Germline V gene sequence: CDR1 DFQATT, CDR2 SNEGSKA (reference sequence). V was trimmed by 3 bases and J by 7 bases, leaving 13 bases between them. The CDR3 is 13 amino acids. The sequenced part of the CDR3 DNA is TGCAGTGCTAGTGGAGGGGATGAGCAGCCC. It is translated as CSASGGDEQP. The full CDR3 protein is CSASGGDEQPQHF.

This clone was observed at least ten times. The CDR3 end is not reached by the read, which stops 3 residues before it; the germline J gene fills it in. The genes are TRBV20-1 and TRBJ2-7; 8 positions match TRBD1. In germline, CDR1 is DFQATT, CDR2 SNEGSKA (reference sequence). The CDR3 has 11 amino acids. Incomplete CDR3 DNA: TGCAGAGCGACAGGGGCAGGCGAG. Protein product: CRATGAGE. The entire CDR3 protein is CRATGAGEQYF.

The sample holds a few counts of this clone. This is likely an artifact of a read error, given a far larger clone one base away. The missing CDR3 end, 3 residues past where the read stops, is filled in from the germline J gene. This sequence joins TRBV6-1 and TRBJ2-3; no clear D. The V gene's germline CDR1 is MNHNS and CDR2 SASEGT. The CDR3 is 15 residues long. Deletions cut 2 bases from V and 5 bases from J, with 14 bases between. The CDR3 DNA, read in part, is TGTGCCAGCAGTGAAATAGCCGGAGAAGGAGATACG. Translated, it gives CASSEIAGEGDT. The whole CDR3 protein is CASSEIAGEGDTQYF.

Many counts were recorded for this clone. The read ends 3 residues early relative to the CDR3; the germline J gene fills the gap. The rearrangement uses TRBV20-1 and TRBJ2-3, with 8 bases that match TRBD2. The CDR3 length is 16 residues. The V gene's germline CDR1 is DFQATT and CDR2 SNEGSKA (reference sequence). The trim removed 4 bases at V and 2 bases at J, leaving 11 bases unmatched. The sequenced part of the CDR3 DNA is TGCAGTGCTACCACCACGGCGCGGGGGGCCACAGATACG. Encoded protein: CSATTTARGATDT. The full-length CDR3 reads as CSATTTARGATDTQYF.

The table lists this clone with many counts. Read data end 3 residues before the CDR3 end; the end is taken from the germline J gene. The J gene is TRBJ1-5, the V gene TRBV4-2, with D maybe TRBD1 (5 bases). CDR1 is LGHNA, CDR2 YNFKEQ, per germline. The CDR3 is made up of 16 amino acids. V lost 0 bases, J lost 5 bases, and 14 bases lay in between. Incomplete CDR3 DNA: TGTGCCAGCAGCCAAGATGAGACAGAAACTTATCAGCCC. Protein: CASSQDETETYQP. The complete CDR3 protein is CASSQDETETYQPQHF.

This clone was picked up many times. The DNA ends 3 residues before the CDR3 does, and the rest of the CDR3 is filled in from the germline J gene. J is TRBJ1-2 and V is TRBV30; D is undetermined. The CDR3 covers 13 residues. From germline, CDR1 is GTSNPN and CDR2 SVGIG (reference sequence). V was clipped by 2 bases and J by 5 bases, with 12 bases between them. The CDR3 bases that were read are TGTGCCTGGAGTCCGGTTCCGGGTTATGGC. As protein: CAWSPVPGYG. From start to end, the CDR3 is CAWSPVPGYGYTF.

This clone was detected many times. The read gets to within 3 residues of the CDR3 end, and the germline J gene fills in the rest. The V gene is TRBV20-1, the J gene TRBJ2-2; TRBD2 aligns across 13 bases. The germline V gene has CDR1 DFQATT and CDR2 SNEGSKA (reference sequence). The CDR3 runs 18 residues. Trimming at V came to 6 bases and at J to 4 bases, leaving 14 bases not matched to a gene. Incomplete CDR3 DNA: TGCAGTGCGACGCAAACTAGCGGGAGGGCCCTGGGCACCGGGGAG. This codes for CSATQTSGRALGTGE. In full, the CDR3 reads CSATQTSGRALGTGELFF.

This clone was picked up many times. The read halts 3 residues ahead of the CDR3 end, with the missing end drawn from the germline J gene. The chain couples TRBV7-8 to TRBJ2-7; the match to TRBD2 covers 7 bases. The CDR3 has 15 amino acids. V shed 5 bases, J shed 3 bases, and the junction held 10 bases outside the gene matches. CDR1 is SGHVS, CDR2 FQNEAQ, per germline. The DNA read from the CDR3 is TGTGCCAGCAGCGCGACCGGGACTAAGAGCTACGAG. Translated, it gives CASSATGTKSYE. The entire CDR3 sequence reads CASSATGTKSYEQYF.

Ten or more counts support this clone. From the germline J gene comes the end of the CDR3, since the read stops 3 residues before it. J is TRBJ1-1 and V is TRBV19; 9 nucleotides match TRBD1. Germline-derived CDR1 and CDR2 are LNHDA and SQIVND (reference sequence). Unmatched junction bases numbered 7, after V lost 8 bases and J lost 0 bases. This CDR3 comprises 15 residues. The CDR3 DNA, read in part, is TGTGCCAGTCGCGACAGGGGGGGGATGAACACTGAA. Its protein product is CASRDRGGMNTE. The entire CDR3 sequence reads CASRDRGGMNTEAFF.

At least ten counts were recorded for this clone. CDR3 region: CASSPNRGQKTEAFF. CDR3 DNA (partial): TGTGCCAGCAGCCCCAACAGGGGGCAAAAAACTGAA. The rearrangement uses TRBV9 and TRBJ1-1; 9 bases are a match to TRBD1. The read halts 3 residues ahead of the CDR3 end, with the missing end drawn from the germline J gene. CDR1 and CDR2 (germline): SGDLS, YYNGEE. J gave up 5 bases and V 4 bases, and 9 bases lay outside the gene matches. The CDR3 has 15 residues. The full variable domain, in which reference TRBV9 and TRBJ1-1 provide the parts outside the CDR3, is DSGVTQTPKHLITATGQRVTLRCSPRSGDLSVYWYQQSLDQGLQFLIQYYNGEERAKGNILERFSAQQFPDLHSELNLSSLELGDSALYFCASSPNRGQKTEAFFGQGTRLTVV.

This clone was counted many times. The missing CDR3 end, 3 residues past where the read stops, is filled in from the germline J gene. The rearrangement uses TRBV5-4 and TRBJ2-2; perhaps TRBD1 as D (6 bases). This CDR3 contains 16 residues. Trimming took off 0 bases at V and 1 base at J, with 10 bases between the two ends. Per germline, CDR1 SGHNT and CDR2 YYREEE (reference sequence). The CDR3 reads CASSLAPQGNTGELFF. The DNA read from the CDR3 is TGTGCCAGCAGCTTGGCACCACAGGGGAACACCGGGGAG.

This clone was recorded at least ten times. The CDR3 end is not reached by the read, which stops 3 residues before it; the germline J gene fills it in. This chain links TRBV10-3 with TRBJ1-1, with D maybe TRBD1 (6 bases). Trimming left V 7 bases short and J 5 bases short, with 17 bases between. There are 14 residues in the CDR3. CDR1 is ENHRY and CDR2 is SYGVKD in the germline V gene. The sequenced part of the CDR3 DNA is TGTGCCATCACTGCAAGGGAAGGGGGAACTGAA. Residues: CAITAREGGTE. The full CDR3 reads CAITAREGGTEAFF.

The sample holds many counts of this clone. The missing CDR3 end, 3 residues past where the read stops, is filled in from the germline J gene. The chain has TRBV5-1 and TRBJ2-1; 8 bases match TRBD1. This CDR3 has 16 amino acids. The trim removed 4 bases at V and 1 base at J, leaving 7 bases unmatched. CDR1 is SGHRS, CDR2 YFSETQ, per germline. The CDR3 DNA, read in part, is TGCGCCAGCAGCCTGACAGGGGATCGGTCCTACAATGAG. Translated: CASSLTGDRSYNE. The full-length CDR3 reads as CASSLTGDRSYNEQFF.

This clone has at least ten counts. The CDR3 is cut off 3 residues early in the read; its end comes from the germline J gene. The chain recombines TRBV7-8 with TRBJ1-2; D might be TRBD1 (6 bases). Trimming took 4 bases from V and 2 from J, leaving 11 bases between them. CDR3 length: 14 residues. In germline, CDR1 is SGHVS, CDR2 FQNEAQ. CDR3 bases read: TGTGCCAGCAGCTGGACGGACAGCAACTATGGC. As protein: CASSWTDSNYG. The full CDR3 sequence reads CASSWTDSNYGYTF.

This clone was picked up many times. The read gets to within 3 residues of the CDR3 end, and the germline J gene fills in the rest. The chain combines TRBV20-1 with TRBJ1-2; D not certain. The CDR3 is 14 residues long. Germline CDR1 reads DFQATT; CDR2 reads SNEGSKA (reference sequence). CDR3 bases read: TGCAGTGTCTCTAGCGGGAGGGATTACAATGAC. It translates to CSVSSGRDYND. The CDR3, in full, reads CSVSSGRDYNDYTF.